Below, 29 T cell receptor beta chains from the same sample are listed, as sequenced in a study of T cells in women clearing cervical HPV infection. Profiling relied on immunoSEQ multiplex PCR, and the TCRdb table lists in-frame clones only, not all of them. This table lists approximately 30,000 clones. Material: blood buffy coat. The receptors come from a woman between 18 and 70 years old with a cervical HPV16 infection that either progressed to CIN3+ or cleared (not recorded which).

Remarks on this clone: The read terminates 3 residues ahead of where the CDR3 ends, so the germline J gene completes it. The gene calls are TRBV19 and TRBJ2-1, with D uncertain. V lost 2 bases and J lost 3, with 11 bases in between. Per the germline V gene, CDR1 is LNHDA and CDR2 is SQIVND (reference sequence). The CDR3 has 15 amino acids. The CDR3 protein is CASSILLDDYNEQFF. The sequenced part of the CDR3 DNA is TGTGCCAGTAGTATACTCCTAGACGACTACAATGAG.

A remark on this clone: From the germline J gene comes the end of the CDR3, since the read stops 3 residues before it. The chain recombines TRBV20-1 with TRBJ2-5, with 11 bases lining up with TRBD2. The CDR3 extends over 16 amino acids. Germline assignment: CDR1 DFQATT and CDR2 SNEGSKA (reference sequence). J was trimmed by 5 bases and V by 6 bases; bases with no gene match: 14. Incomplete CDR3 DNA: TGCAGTGCCCGCCAATCTTTAGCGGGAGGGCCGGAGACC. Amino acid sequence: CSARQSLAGGPET. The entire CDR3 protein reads CSARQSLAGGPETQYF.

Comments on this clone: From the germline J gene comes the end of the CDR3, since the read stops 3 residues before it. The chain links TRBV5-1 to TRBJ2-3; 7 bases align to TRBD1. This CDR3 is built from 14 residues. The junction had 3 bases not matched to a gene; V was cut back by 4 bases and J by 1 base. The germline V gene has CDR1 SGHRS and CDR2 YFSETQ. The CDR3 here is CASSRTGGTDTQYF. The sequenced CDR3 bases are TGCGCCAGCAGCCGAACAGGGGGCACAGATACG.

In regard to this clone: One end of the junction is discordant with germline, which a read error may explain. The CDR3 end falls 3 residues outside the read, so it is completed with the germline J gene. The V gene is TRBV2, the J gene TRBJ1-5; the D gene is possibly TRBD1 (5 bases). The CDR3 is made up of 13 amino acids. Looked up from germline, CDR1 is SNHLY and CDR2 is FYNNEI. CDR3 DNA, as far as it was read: TGTGCCAGCAGGGAAGGGGCTAATCAGCCC. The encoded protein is CASREGANQP. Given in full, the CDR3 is CASREGANQPQHF.

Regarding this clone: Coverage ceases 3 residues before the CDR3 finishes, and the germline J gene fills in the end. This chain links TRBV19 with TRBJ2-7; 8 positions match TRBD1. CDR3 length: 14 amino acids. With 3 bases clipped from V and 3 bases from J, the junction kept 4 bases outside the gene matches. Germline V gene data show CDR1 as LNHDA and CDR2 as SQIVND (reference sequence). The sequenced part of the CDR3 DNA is TGTGCCAGTAGTATCACCGGGACAGGCTACGAG. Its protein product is CASSITGTGYE. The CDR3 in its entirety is CASSITGTGYEQYF.

The CDR3 DNA, read in part, is TGCGCCAGCAGCTTTTGGTACAGGGAAGAGACC. This encodes CASSFWYREET. The full-length CDR3 reads as CASSFWYREETQYF. The gene calls are TRBV5-1 and TRBJ2-5; D might be TRBD1 (6 bases). The read terminates 3 residues before the CDR3 end, so the remaining end is supplied by the germline J gene. The V end lost 2 bases, the J end lost 3 bases, and 11 bases lay between the germline ends. Germline V CDR1 and CDR2: SGHRS, YFSETQ. This CDR3 comprises 14 residues.

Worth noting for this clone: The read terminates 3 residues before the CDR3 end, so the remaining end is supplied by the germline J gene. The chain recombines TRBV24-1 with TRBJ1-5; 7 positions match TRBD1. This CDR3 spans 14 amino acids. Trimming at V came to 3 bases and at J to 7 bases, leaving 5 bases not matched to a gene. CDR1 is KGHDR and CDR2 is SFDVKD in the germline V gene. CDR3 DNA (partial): TGTGCCACCAGTGATGAGACAGGGACCCAGCCC. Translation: CATSDETGTQP. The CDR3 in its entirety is CATSDETGTQPQHF.

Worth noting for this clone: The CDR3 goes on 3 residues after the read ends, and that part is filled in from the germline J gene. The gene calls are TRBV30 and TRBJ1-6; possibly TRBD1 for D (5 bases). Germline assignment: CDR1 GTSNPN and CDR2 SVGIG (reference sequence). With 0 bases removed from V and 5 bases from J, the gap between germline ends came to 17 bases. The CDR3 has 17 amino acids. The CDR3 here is CAWSVQRGVVNNSPLHF. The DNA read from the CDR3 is TGTGCCTGGAGTGTACAAAGGGGTGTGGTAAATAATTCACCC.

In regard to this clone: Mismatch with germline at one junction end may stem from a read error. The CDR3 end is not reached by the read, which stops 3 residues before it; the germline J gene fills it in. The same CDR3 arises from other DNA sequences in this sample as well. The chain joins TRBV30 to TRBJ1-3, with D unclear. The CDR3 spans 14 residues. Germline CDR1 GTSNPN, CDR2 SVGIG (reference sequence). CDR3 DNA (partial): TGTGCCTGGAGTGTAGGACTCTCTGGAAACACA. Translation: CAWSVGLSGNT. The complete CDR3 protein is CAWSVGLSGNTIYF.

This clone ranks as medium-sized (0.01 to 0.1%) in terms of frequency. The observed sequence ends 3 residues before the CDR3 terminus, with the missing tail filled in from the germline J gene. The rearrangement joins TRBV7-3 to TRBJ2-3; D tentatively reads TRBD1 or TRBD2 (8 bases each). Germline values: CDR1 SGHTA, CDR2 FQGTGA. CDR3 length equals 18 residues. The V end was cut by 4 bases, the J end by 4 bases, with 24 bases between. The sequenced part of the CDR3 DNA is TGTGCCAGCAGCTCCATTAACAGGGGGGTAGCGGGACCAGATACG. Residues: CASSSINRGVAGPDT. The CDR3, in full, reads CASSSINRGVAGPDTQYF.

This CDR3 is CASSLVRTGGTEAFF. CDR3 DNA (partial): TGTGCCAGCAGCTTGGTCAGGACAGGGGGCACTGAA. This chain links TRBV5-8 with TRBJ1-1; 10 positions match TRBD1. The CDR3 end is not reached by the read, which stops 3 residues before it; the germline J gene fills it in. J lost 4 bases, V lost 0 bases, and 3 bases had no gene match. The CDR3 totals 15 residues. Per the germline V gene, CDR1 is SGHTS and CDR2 is YDEGEE.

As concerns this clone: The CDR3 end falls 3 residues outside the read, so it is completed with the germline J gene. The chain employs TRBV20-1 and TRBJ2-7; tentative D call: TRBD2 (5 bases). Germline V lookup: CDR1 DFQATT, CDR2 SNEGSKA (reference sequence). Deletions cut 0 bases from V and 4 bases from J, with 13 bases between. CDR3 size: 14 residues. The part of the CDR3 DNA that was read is TGCAGTGCTAGAGACTCGAAGAGACTATACGAG. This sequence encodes CSARDSKRLYE. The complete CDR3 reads CSARDSKRLYEQYF.

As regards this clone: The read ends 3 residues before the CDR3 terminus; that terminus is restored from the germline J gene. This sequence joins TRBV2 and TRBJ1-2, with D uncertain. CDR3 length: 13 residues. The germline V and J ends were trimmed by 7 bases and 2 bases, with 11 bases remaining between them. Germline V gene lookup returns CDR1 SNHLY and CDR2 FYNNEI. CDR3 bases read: TGTGCCAGCACTCTAGATAGCAACTATGGC. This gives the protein CASTLDSNYG. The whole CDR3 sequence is CASTLDSNYGYTF.

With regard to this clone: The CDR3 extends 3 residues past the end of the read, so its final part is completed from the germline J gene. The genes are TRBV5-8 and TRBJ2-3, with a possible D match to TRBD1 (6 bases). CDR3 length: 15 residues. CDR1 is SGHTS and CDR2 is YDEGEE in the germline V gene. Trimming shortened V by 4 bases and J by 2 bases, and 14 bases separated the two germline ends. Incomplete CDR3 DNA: TGTGCCAGCAGCCCGGGACAAAAACACACAGATACG. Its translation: CASSPGQKHTDT. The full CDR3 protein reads CASSPGQKHTDTQYF.

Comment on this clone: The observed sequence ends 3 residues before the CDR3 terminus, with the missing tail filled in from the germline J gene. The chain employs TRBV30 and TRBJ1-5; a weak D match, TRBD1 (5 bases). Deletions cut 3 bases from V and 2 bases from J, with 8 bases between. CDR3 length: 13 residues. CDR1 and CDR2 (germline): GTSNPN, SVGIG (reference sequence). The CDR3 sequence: CAWRTGGNQPQHF. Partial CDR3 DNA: TGTGCCTGGAGAACGGGGGGCAATCAGCCC.

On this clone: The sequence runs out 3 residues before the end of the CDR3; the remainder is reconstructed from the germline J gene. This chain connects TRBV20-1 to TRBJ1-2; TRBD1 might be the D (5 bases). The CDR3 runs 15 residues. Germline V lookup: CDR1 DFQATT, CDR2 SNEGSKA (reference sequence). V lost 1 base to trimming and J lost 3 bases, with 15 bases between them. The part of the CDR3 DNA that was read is TGCAGTGCTAGAGGAGCGATGGGGCTGGACTATGGC. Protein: CSARGAMGLDYG. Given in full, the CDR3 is CSARGAMGLDYGYTF.

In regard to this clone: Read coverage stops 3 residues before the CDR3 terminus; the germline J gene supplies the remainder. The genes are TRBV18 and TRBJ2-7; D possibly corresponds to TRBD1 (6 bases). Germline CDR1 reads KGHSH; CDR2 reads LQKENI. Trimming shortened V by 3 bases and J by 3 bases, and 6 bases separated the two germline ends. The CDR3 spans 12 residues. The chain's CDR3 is CASSPDSYEQYF. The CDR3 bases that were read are TGTGCCAGCTCACCGGACAGCTACGAG.

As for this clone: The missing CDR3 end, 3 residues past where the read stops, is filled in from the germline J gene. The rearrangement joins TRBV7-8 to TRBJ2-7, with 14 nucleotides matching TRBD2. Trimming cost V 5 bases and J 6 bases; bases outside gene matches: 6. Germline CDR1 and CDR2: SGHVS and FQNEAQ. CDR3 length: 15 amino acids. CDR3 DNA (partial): TGTGCCAGCAGCCCGGGACTAGCGGGAGAGGGCGAG. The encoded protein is CASSPGLAGEGE. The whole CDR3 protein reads CASSPGLAGEGEQYF.

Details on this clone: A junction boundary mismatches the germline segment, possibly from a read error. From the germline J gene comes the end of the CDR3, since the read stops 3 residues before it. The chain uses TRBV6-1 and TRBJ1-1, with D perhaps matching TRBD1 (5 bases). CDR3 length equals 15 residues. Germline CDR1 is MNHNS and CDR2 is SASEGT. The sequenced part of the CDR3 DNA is TGTGCCAGCAGTAAAGCGGGGCTTGGGAACACTGAA. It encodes CASSKAGLGNTE. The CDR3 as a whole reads CASSKAGLGNTEAFF.

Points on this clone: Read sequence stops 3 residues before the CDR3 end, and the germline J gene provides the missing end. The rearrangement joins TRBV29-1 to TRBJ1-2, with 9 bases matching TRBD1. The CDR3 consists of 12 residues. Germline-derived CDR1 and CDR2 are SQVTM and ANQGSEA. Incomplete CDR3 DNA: TGCAGCGCTCTTTACAGGGGGCCAGGC. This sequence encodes CSALYRGPG. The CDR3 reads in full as CSALYRGPGYTF.

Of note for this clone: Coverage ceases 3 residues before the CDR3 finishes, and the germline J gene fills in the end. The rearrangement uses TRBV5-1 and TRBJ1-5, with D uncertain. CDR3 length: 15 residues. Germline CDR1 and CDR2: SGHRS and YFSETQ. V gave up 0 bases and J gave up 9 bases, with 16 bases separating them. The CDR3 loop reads CASSLDLAGERPQHF. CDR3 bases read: TGCGCCAGCAGCTTGGATCTAGCGGGAGAAAGGCCC.

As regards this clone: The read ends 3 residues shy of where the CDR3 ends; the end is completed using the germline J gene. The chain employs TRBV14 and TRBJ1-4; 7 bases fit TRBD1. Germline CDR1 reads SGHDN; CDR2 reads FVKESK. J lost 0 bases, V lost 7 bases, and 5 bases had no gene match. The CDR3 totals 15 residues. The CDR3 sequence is CASKRQGTTNEKLFF. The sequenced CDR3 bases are TGTGCCAGCAAGAGACAGGGAACAACTAATGAAAAA.

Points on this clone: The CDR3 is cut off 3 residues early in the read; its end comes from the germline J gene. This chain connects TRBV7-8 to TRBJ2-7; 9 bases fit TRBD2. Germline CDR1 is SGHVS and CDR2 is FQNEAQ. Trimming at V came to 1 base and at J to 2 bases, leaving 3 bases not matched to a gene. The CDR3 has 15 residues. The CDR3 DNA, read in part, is TGTGCCAGCAGCTTAGGGACTAGCGAGACCTACGAG. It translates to CASSLGTSETYE. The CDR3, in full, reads CASSLGTSETYEQYF.

Incomplete CDR3 DNA: TGTGCCAGCAGCTCCCCACAGGGCCCCTATGGT. This codes for CASSSPQGPYG. The whole CDR3 is CASSSPQGPYGQYF. The chain carries TRBV7-9 and TRBJ2-4; TRBD1 might be the D (6 bases). The DNA ends 3 residues before the CDR3 does, and the rest of the CDR3 is filled in from the germline J gene. Germline CDR1 SEHNR, CDR2 FQNEAQ (reference sequence). The CDR3 consists of 14 residues.

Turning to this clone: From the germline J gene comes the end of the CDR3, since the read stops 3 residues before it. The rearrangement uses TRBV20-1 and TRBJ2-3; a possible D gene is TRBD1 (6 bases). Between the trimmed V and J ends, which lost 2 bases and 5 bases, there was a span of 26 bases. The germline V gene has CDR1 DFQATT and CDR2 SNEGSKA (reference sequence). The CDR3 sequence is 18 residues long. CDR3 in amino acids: CSARPRTAHASFGDTQYF. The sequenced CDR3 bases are TGCAGTGCTAGACCCCGGACAGCTCACGCTTCCTTTGGAGATACG.

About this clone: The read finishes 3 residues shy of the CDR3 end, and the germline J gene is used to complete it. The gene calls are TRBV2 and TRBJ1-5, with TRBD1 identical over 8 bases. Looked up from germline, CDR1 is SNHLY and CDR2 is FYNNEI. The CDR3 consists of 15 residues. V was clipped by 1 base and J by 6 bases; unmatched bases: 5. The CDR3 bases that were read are TGTGCCAGCAGTGAAGGACAGGGGAGGTTTCAGCCC. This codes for CASSEGQGRFQP. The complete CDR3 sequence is CASSEGQGRFQPQHF.

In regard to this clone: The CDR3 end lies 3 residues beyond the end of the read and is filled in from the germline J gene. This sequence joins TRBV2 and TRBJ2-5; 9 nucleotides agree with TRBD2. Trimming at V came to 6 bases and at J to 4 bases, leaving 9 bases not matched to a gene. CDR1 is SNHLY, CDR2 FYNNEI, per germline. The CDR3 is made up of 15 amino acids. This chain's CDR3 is CASSETGTSTETQYF. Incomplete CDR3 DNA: TGTGCCAGCAGCGAAACCGGGACTAGCACAGAGACC. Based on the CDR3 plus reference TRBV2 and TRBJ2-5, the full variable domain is EPEVTQTPSHQVTQMGQEVILRCVPISNHLYFYWYRQILGQKVEFLVSFYNNEISEKSEIFDDQFSVERPDGSNFTLKIRSTKLEDSAMYFCASSETGTSTETQYFGPGTRLLVL.

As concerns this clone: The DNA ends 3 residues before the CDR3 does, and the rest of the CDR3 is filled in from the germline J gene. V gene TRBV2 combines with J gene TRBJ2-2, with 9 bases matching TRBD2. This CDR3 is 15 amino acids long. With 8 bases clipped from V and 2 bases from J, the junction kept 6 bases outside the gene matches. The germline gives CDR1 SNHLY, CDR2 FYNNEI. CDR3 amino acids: CASGQREVNTGELFF. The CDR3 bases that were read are TGTGCCAGCGGTCAGCGGGAGGTAAACACCGGGGAG. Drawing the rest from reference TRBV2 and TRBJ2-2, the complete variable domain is EPEVTQTPSHQVTQMGQEVILRCVPISNHLYFYWYRQILGQKVEFLVSFYNNEISEKSEIFDDQFSVERPDGSNFTLKIRSTKLEDSAMYFCASGQREVNTGELFFGEGSRLTVL.

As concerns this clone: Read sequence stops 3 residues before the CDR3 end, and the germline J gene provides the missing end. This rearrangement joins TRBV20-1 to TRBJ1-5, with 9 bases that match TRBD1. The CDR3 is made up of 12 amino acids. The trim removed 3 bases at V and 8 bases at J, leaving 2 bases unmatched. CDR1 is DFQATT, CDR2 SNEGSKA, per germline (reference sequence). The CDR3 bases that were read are TGCAGTGCTAGGGGGACAGGGAAGCCC. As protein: CSARGTGKP. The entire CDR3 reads CSARGTGKPQHF.